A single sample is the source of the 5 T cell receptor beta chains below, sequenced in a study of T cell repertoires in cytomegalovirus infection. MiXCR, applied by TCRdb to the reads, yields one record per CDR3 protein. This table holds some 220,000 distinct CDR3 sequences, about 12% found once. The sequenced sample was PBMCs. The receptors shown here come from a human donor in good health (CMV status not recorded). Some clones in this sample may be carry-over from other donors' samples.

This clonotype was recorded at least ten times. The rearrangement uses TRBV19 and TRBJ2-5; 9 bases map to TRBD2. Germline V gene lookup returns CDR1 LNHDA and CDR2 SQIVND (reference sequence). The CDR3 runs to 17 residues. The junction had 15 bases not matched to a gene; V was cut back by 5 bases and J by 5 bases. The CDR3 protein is CASSPIGGLARKETQYF. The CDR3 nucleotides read TGTGCCAGTAGTCCGATAGGCGGACTAGCGAGAAAGGAGACCCAGTACTTC.

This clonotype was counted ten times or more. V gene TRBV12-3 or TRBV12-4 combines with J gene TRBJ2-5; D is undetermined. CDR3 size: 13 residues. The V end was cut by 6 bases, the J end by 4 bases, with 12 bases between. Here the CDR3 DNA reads TGTGCCAGCAGGGCCTCCGGTGGAGAGACCCAGTACTTC. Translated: CASRASGGETQYF.

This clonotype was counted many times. CDR3 nucleotides: TGCGCCAGCAGCCCGGACAGCACCTATGGCTACACCTTC. Protein sequence: CASSPDSTYGYTF. The V call is TRBV5-1, the J call TRBJ1-2, with a weak D call TRBD1 (6 bases). Germline CDR1 SGHRS, CDR2 YFSETQ. There are 13 residues in the CDR3. V gave up 4 bases and J gave up 4 bases, with 11 bases separating them.

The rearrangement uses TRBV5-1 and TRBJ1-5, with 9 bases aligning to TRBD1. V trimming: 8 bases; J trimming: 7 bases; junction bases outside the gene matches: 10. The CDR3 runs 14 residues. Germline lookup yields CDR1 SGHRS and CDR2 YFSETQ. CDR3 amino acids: CARTLTGGKQPQHF. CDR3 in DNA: TGCGCCAGGACCCTGACAGGGGGTAAACAGCCCCAGCATTTT.

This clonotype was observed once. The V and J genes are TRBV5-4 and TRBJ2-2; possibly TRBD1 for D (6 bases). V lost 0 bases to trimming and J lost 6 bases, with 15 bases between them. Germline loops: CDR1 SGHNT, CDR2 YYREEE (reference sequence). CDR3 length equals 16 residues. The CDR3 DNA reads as TGTGCCAGCAGCTTGGTTGGGCAGGGGTACGCCGGGGAGCTGTTTTTT. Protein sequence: CASSLVGQGYAGELFF.